A single sample gave rise to the 12 T cell receptor beta chains below, sequenced in a study of blood T cell repertoires in COVID-19. Profiled with immunoSEQ multiplex PCR; TCRdb holds only in-frame clones, not every one. The profile shows around 99,000 clones, 84% of them singletons. The source material was peripheral blood. The receptors stem from a woman in her forties or fifties with acute or convalescent COVID-19.

V usage is TRBV19 and J usage is TRBJ1-4; D gene uncertain. The germline V gene encodes CDR1 LNHDA and CDR2 SQIVND (reference sequence). V lost 4 bases, J lost 11 bases, and 20 bases lay in between. The CDR3 sequence is 15 residues long. The chain's CDR3 is CASSTGNGMSVKLFF. The CDR3 coding sequence is TGTGCCAGTAGTACCGGGAATGGAATGTCGGTGAAACTGTTTTTT.

This clone was detected only a few times. The rearrangement joins TRBV30 to TRBJ1-2; 9 bases fit TRBD1. Germline CDR1 is GTSNPN and CDR2 is SVGIG (reference sequence). After removal of 4 bases from V and 2 bases from J, the junction contained 5 bases not matched to a gene. The CDR3 consists of 14 residues. CDR3 region: CAWTEQGANYGYTF. The CDR3 DNA follows: TGTGCCTGGACCGAACAGGGGGCGAACTATGGCTACACCTTC.

The chain employs TRBV5-1 and TRBJ2-2; TRBD2 is a possible D gene (5 bases). The CDR3 is 17 residues long. Trimming cost V 4 bases and J 5 bases, with 21 bases left between them. CDR1 and CDR2 (germline): SGHRS, YFSETQ. The CDR3 reads CASSNGKLEGWTGELFF. The CDR3 DNA sequence: TGCGCCAGCAGCAATGGGAAACTAGAGGGATGGACCGGGGAGCTGTTTTTT.

The chain couples TRBV19 to TRBJ2-7, with D tentatively TRBD1 (6 bases). The V end lost 2 bases, the J end lost 6 bases, and 11 bases lay between the germline ends. Germline-derived CDR1 and CDR2 are LNHDA and SQIVND (reference sequence). The CDR3 runs to 13 residues. The CDR3 nucleotides read TGTGCCAGTAGTATAAACAGGGTGGGCGAGCAGTACTTC. Protein sequence: CASSINRVGEQYF.

The CDR3 reads CASSPLAGGGTDTQYF. The CDR3 DNA reads as TGTGCCAGCTCCCCCTTAGCGGGGGGAGGCACAGATACGCAGTATTTT. The J gene is TRBJ2-3, the V gene TRBV18; 10 bases map to TRBD2. CDR1 is KGHSH and CDR2 is LQKENI in the germline V gene. Trimming cost V 6 bases and J 1 base; bases outside gene matches: 7. This CDR3 is 16 amino acids long.

The chain has TRBV30 and TRBJ1-1; possibly TRBD1 for D (5 bases). The CDR3 contains 13 residues. V was pared by 3 bases and J by 4 bases, with 12 bases between. Germline V CDR1 and CDR2: GTSNPN, SVGIG (reference sequence). The CDR3 nucleotides are TGTGCCTGGAGCATCGGGGGAGGCACTGAAGCTTTCTTT. Amino acids: CAWSIGGGTEAFF.

This chain connects TRBV7-9 to TRBJ1-1; the match to TRBD1 covers 8 bases. The V gene end was trimmed by 6 bases and the J gene end by 3 bases; junction bases not matched to a gene: 15. From germline, CDR1 is SEHNR and CDR2 FQNEAQ (reference sequence). The CDR3 covers 17 residues. The CDR3 nucleotides read TGTGCCAGCAGTCGAACTCAAGGACAGGGTAGGCACACTGAAGCTTTCTTT. It yields the protein CASSRTQGQGRHTEAFF.

This clone appeared a few times. The chain combines TRBV7-9 with TRBJ1-6; D remains unclear. The V end lost 3 bases, the J end lost 2 bases, and 8 bases lay between the germline ends. Germline CDR1 SEHNR, CDR2 FQNEAQ (reference sequence). The CDR3 is 15 amino acids. The CDR3 DNA follows: TGTGCCAGCAGCTTCGGTGGAGCCTATAATTCACCCCTCCACTTT. Its protein product is CASSFGGAYNSPLHF. The whole variable domain, filled in from reference TRBV7-9 and TRBJ1-6, reads DTGVSQNPRHKITKRGQNVTFRCDPISEHNRLYWYRQTLGQGPEFLTYFQNEAQLEKSRLLSDRFSAERPKGSFSTLEIQRTEQGDSAMYLCASSFGGAYNSPLHFGNGTRLTVT.

This chain links TRBV2 with TRBJ1-4; D may be TRBD1 (5 bases). The CDR3 totals 15 residues. Between the trimmed V and J ends, which lost 5 bases and 6 bases, there was a span of 16 bases. Germline-derived CDR1 and CDR2 are SNHLY and FYNNEI. The CDR3 bases are TGTGCCAGCAGTTTCTGGGGCCTCAAGGATGAAAAACTGTTTTTT. It yields the protein CASSFWGLKDEKLFF. The whole variable domain, remainder taken from reference TRBV2 and TRBJ1-4, is EPEVTQTPSHQVTQMGQEVILRCVPISNHLYFYWYRQILGQKVEFLVSFYNNEISEKSEIFDDQFSVERPDGSNFTLKIRSTKLEDSAMYFCASSFWGLKDEKLFFGSGTQLSVL.

The chain combines TRBV6-6 with TRBJ1-4; D is unclear. Germline-derived CDR1 and CDR2 are MNHNY and SVGAGI (reference sequence). Trimming removed 7 bases at V and 1 base at J, with 13 bases between. The CDR3 runs 15 residues. CDR3 residues: CASKSPGGTNEKLFF. The CDR3 DNA reads TGTGCCAGCAAAAGCCCAGGAGGAACTAATGAAAAACTGTTTTTT.

V and J are TRBV5-4 and TRBJ1-1; D is perhaps TRBD1 (5 bases). Germline CDR1 and CDR2: SGHNT and YYREEE (reference sequence). The CDR3 contains 14 residues. V lost 4 bases, J lost 5 bases, and 15 bases lay in between. The CDR3 region is CASSRRGGETEAFF. The CDR3 coding sequence is TGTGCCAGCAGCCGCCGTGGGGGGGAAACTGAAGCTTTCTTT.

The rearrangement uses TRBV25-1 and TRBJ2-2, with TRBD1 as a possible D gene (7 bases). V was trimmed by 7 bases and J by 4 bases, leaving 16 bases between them. Germline V gives CDR1 MGHDK, CDR2 SYGVNS. The CDR3 spans 15 residues. This chain's CDR3 is CASKSRGDPTGELFF. CDR3 in DNA: TGTGCCAGCAAAAGCAGGGGGGACCCCACCGGGGAGCTGTTTTTT. The whole variable domain, remainder taken from reference TRBV25-1 and TRBJ2-2, is EADIYQTPRYLVIGTGKKITLECSQTMGHDKMYWYQQDPGMELHLIHYSYGVNSTEKGDLSSESTVSRIRTEHFPLTLESARPSHTSQYLCASKSRGDPTGELFFGEGSRLTVL.